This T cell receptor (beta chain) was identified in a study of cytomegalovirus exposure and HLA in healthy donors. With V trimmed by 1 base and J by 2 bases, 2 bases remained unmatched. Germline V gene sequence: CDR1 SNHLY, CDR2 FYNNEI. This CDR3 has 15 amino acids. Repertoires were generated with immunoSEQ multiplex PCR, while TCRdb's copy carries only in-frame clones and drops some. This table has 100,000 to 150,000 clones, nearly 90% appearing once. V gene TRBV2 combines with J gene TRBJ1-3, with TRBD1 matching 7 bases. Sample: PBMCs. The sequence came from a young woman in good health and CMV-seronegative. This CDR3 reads CASSEEGAAGNTIYF. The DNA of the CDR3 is TGTGCCAGCAGTGAAGAGGGGGCCGCTGGAAACACCATATATTTT.